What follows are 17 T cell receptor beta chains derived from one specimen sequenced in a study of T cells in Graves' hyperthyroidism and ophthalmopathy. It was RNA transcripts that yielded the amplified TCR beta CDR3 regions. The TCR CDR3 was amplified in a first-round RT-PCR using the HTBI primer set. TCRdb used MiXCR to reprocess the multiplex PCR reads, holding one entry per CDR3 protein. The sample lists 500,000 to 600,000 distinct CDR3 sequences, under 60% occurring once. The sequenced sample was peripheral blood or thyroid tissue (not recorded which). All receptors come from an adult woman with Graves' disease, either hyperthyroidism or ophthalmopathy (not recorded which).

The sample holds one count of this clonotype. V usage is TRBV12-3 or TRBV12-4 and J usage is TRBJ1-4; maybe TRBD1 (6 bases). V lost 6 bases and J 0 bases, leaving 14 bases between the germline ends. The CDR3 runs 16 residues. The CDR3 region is CASSARTVATNEKLFF. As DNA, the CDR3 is TGTGCCAGCAGCGCGCGGACAGTTGCAACTAATGAAAAACTGTTTTTT.

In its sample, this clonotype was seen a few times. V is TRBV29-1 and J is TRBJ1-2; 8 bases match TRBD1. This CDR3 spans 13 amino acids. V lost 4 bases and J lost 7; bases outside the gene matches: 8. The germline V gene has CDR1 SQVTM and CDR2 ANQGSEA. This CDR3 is CSVVAGGISGYTF. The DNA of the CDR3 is TGCAGCGTTGTGGCAGGGGGCATAAGTGGCTACACCTTC.

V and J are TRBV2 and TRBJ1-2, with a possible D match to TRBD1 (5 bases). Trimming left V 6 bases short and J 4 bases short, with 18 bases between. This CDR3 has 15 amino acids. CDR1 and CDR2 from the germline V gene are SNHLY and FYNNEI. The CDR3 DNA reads TGTGCCAGCAGGGATAGGGGTCAGCCCCTCTATGGCTACACCTTC. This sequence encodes CASRDRGQPLYGYTF.

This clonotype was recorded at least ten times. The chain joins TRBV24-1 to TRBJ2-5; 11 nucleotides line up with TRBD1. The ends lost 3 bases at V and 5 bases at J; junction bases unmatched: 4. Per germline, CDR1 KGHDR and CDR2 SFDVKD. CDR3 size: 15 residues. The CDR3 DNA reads TGTGCCACCAGTGATCCTGGACAGGGGGCGGAGACCCAGTACTTC. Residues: CATSDPGQGAETQYF.

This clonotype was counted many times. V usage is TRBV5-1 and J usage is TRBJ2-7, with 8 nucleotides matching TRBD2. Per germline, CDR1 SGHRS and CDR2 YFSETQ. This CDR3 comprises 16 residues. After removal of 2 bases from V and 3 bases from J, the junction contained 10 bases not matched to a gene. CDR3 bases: TGCGCCAGCAGCTTCTCACTAGCGGTCCCCTTCTACGAGCAGTACTTC. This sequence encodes CASSFSLAVPFYEQYF.

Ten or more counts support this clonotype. The CDR3: CASSEWQREGVGELFF. Here the CDR3 DNA reads TGCGCCAGCAGTGAGTGGCAGCGGGAGGGCGTCGGGGAGCTGTTTTTT. The V and J genes are TRBV10-2 and TRBJ2-2; 10 bases map to TRBD2. CDR3 length: 16 amino acids. The germline V gene encodes CDR1 WSHSY and CDR2 SAAADI. Losses at the gene ends were 1 base for V and 7 bases for J; bases not matched to a gene: 6.

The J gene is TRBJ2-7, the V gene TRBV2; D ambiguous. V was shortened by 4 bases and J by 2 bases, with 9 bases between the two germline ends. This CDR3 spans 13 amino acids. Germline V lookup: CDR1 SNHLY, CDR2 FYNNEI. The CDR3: CASSGDITYEQYF. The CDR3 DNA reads TGTGCCAGCAGTGGAGACATAACCTACGAGCAGTACTTC.

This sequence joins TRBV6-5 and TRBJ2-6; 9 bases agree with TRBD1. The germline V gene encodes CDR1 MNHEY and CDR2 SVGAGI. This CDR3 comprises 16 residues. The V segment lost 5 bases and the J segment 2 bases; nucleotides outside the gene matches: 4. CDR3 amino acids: CASSRGTGTGANVLTF. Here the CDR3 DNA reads TGTGCCAGCAGTCGTGGGACAGGGACTGGGGCCAACGTCCTGACTTTC.

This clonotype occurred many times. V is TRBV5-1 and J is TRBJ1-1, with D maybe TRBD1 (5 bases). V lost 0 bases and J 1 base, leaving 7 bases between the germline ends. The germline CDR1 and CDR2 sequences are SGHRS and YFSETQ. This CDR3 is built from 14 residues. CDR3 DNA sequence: TGCGCCAGCAGCTTGGGACAGAAGAACACTGAAGCTTTCTTT. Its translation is CASSLGQKNTEAFF.

The CDR3 loop reads CSVDGGLPYGYTF. The CDR3, as DNA: TGCAGCGTTGATGGAGGTCTCCCCTATGGCTACACCTTC. The chain employs TRBV29-1 and TRBJ1-2; D unresolved. This CDR3 comprises 13 residues. CDR1 is SQVTM and CDR2 is ANQGSEA in the germline V gene. The V gene lost 3 bases and the J gene lost 4 bases, with 12 bases spanning the gap.

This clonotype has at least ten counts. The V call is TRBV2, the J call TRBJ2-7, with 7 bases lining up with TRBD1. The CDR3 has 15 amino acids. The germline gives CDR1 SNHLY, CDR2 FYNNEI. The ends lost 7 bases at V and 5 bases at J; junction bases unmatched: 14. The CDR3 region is CASNHGTAAKHEQYF. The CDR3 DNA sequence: TGTGCCAGCAACCACGGGACAGCTGCGAAACACGAGCAGTACTTC. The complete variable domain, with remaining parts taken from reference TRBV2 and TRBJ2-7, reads EPEVTQTPSHQVTQMGQEVILRCVPISNHLYFYWYRQILGQKVEFLVSFYNNEISEKSEIFDDQFSVERPDGSNFTLKIRSTKLEDSAMYFCASNHGTAAKHEQYFGPGTRLTVT.

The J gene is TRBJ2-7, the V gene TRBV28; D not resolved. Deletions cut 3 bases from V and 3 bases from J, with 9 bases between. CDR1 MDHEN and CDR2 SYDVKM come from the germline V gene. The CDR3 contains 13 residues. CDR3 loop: CASSFNRHYEQYF. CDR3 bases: TGTGCCAGCAGTTTCAATAGACACTACGAGCAGTACTTC.

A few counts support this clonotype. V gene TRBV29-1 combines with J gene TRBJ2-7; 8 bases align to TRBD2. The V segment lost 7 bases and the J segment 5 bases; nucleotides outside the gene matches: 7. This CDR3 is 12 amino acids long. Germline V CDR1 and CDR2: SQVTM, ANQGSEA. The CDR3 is CSAGGGYDEQYF. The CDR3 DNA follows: TGCAGCGCGGGGGGGGGCTACGACGAGCAGTACTTC.

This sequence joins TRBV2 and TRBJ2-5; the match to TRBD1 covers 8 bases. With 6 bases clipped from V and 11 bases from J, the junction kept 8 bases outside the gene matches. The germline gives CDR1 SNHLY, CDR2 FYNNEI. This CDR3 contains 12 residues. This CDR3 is CASREGQVWQYF. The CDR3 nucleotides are TGTGCCAGCAGGGAGGGACAGGTTTGGCAGTACTTC.

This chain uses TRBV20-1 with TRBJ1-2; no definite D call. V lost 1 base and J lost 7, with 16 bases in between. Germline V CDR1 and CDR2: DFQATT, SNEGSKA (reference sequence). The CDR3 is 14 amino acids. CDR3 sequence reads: CSARAVPQSFGYTF. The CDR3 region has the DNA TGCAGTGCTAGAGCAGTGCCGCAAAGTTTTGGCTACACCTTC.

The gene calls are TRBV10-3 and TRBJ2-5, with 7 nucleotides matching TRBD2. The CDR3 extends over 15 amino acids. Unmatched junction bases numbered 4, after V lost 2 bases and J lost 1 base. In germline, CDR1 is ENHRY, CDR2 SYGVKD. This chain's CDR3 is CAISEEGRAQETQYF. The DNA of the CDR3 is TGTGCCATCAGTGAGGAGGGGAGGGCCCAAGAGACCCAGTACTTC.

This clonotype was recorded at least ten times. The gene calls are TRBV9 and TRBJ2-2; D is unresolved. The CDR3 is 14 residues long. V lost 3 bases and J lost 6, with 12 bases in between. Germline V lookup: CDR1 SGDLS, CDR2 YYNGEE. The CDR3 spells CASSAFGVSGELFF. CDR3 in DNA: TGTGCCAGCAGCGCATTTGGGGTTTCCGGGGAGCTGTTTTTT.